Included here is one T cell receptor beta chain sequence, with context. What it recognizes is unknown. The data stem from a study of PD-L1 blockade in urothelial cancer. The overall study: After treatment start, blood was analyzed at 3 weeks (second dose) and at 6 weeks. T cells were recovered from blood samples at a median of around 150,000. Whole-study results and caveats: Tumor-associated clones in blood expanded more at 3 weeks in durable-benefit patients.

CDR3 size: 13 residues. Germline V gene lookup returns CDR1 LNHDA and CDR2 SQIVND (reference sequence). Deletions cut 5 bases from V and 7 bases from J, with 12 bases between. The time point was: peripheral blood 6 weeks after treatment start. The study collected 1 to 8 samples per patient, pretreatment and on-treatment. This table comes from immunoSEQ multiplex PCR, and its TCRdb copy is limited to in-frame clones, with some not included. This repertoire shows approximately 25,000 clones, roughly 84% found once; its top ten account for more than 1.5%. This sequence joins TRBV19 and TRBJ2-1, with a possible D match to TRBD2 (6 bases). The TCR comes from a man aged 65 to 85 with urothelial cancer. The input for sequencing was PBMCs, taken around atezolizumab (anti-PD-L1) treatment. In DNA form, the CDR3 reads TGTGCCAGTAGTTCAGATGCGGGGAATGAGCAGTTCTTC. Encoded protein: CASSSDAGNEQFF.